The rows below give T cell receptor beta chains drawn from one sample of a study of T cell responses to AZD1222 COVID-19 vaccine. Sequenced by immunoSEQ multiplex PCR; TCRdb stores in-frame clones only, minus some. Of 75,000 to 90,000 clones in the sample, around 88% were seen once. The specimen comprised peripheral blood, sampled on day 0 of AZD1222 vaccination. The receptors come from an adult in good health. The CDR3 runs from the conserved cysteine through the conserved F or W. The D gene is left open where the match is weak. Size tells how often a clone was seen (once, few, many) or the class of an expanded clone, and some rows leave it out.

>.|TRBV9|.|TRBJ1-6
TGTGCCAGCAGCGTAGCTGCGGAGAGCTCCTATAATTCACCCCTCCACTTT
CASSVAAESSYNSPLHF
>TRBD2|TRBV15|.|TRBJ2-7
TGTGCCACCAGCAGAGAGACTAGCGAGTCCTACGAGCAGTACTTC
CATSRETSESYEQYF
>TRBD2|TRBV7-2|once|TRBJ2-7
TGTGCCAGCAGCCGCTCGAGGGAGGGGTCCTACGAGCAGTACTTC
CASSRSREGSYEQYF
>.|TRBV10-1|.|TRBJ2-2
TGCGCCAGCAGTGAAGGCGGTGGCGGCAGGGGGGTGAACACCGGGGAGCTGTTTTTT
CASSEGGGGRGVNTGELFF
>TRBD1|TRBV14|.|TRBJ1-6
TGTGCCAGCAGCCAAGAGGTGGGACAGCTCCACTTT
CASSQEVGQLHF
>.|TRBV28|.|TRBJ1-5
TGTGCCAGCAGACGGGGACACCGCAATCAGCCCCAGCATTTT
CASRRGHRNQPQHF
>.|TRBV14|.|TRBJ1-6
TGTGCCAGCAGCCAATGGGGTTCACCCCTCCACTTT
CASSQWGSPLHF
>.|TRBV21-1|.|TRBJ2-7
TGTGCCAGCAGCAGACCCGGGACAGGGACATCCTACGAGCAGTACTTC
CASSRPGTGTSYEQYF
>.|TRBV5-1|.|TRBJ1-4
TGCGCCAGCCAAACGGGGCAGACAACTAATGAAAAACTGTTTTTT
CASQTGQTTNEKLFF
>.|TRBV18|.|TRBJ1-5
TGTGCCAGCTCACCCGGTGGCAGGTTCGGGCCCCAGCATTTT
CASSPGGRFGPQHF
>.|TRBV5-4|.|TRBJ2-1
TGTGCCAGCGGCGTTGTCGGCAATGAGCAGTTCTTC
CASGVVGNEQFF
>.|TRBV5-1|.|TRBJ2-7
TGCGCCAGCAGTCTGTGGGGTGACGAGCAGTACTTC
CASSLWGDEQYF
>.|TRBV7-9|.|TRBJ2-7
TGTGCCAGCAGCTCCAGGGACAACACCTACGAGCAGTACTTC
CASSSRDNTYEQYF
>.|TRBV7-3|.|TRBJ1-2
TGTGCCAGCAGCTTAATCGGGAGGGGCGAACGGAACTATGGCTACACCTTC
CASSLIGRGERNYGYTF
>TRBD1|TRBV7-3|.|TRBJ1-4
TGTGCCAGCAGCATGACAGGGGTTGGGGAAAAACTGTTTTTT
CASSMTGVGEKLFF
>.|TRBV20-1|.|TRBJ1-2
TGCAGTGCTAGTCCCGGGATCGACTATGGCTACACCTTC
CSASPGIDYGYTF
>.|TRBV7-2|.|TRBJ1-5
TGTGCCAGCAGCTTTCGTGAGGTCCAGCCCCAGCATTTT
CASSFREVQPQHF
>TRBD2|TRBV24-1|.|TRBJ2-7
TGTGCCACCAGTGATTCGTTACACGGACTAGTCCACGAGCAGTACTTC
CATSDSLHGLVHEQYF
>.|TRBV6-2/TRBV6-3|.|TRBJ2-7
TGTGCCAGCAGTGGCCGGGGGTTCGGCGAGCAGTACTTC
CASSGRGFGEQYF
>TRBD1|TRBV7-6|.|TRBJ1-1
TGTGCCAGCAGCCTACTCCCGGGACAGGCGAAGAGCACTGAAGCTTTCTTT
CASSLLPGQAKSTEAFF
>.|TRBV6-6|.|TRBJ1-2
TGTGCCAGCGAAGAAGGACGTAACTATGGCTACACCTTC
CASEEGRNYGYTF
>.|TRBV27|.|TRBJ2-3
TGTGCCAGCAGTTTTCTTAACGGGGATACGCAGTATTTT
CASSFLNGDTQYF
>.|TRBV6-5|.|TRBJ2-5
TGTGCCAGCAGTTACCGCTCAGACCTAGAGACCCAGTACTTC
CASSYRSDLETQYF
>.|TRBV3-1/TRBV3-2|.|TRBJ1-2
TGTGCCAGCAGCCGCGGTCAGAGAGTCTATGGCTACACCTTC
CASSRGQRVYGYTF
>TRBD1|TRBV27|.|TRBJ2-1
TGTGCCAGCAGTTTATGGGGACAGCTAAGGAGCTCCTACAATGAGCAGTTCTTC
CASSLWGQLRSSYNEQFF
>.|TRBV10-3|.|TRBJ1-1
TGTGCCATCAGATCCTCGGGACAGAACACTGAAGCTTTCTTT
CAIRSSGQNTEAFF
>.|TRBV21-1|.|TRBJ1-4
TGTGCCAGCAGCAAAGTAGAGACCGGTAGCGAAAAACTGTTTTTT
CASSKVETGSEKLFF
>.|TRBV15|.|TRBJ1-1
TGTGCCACCAGCAGAGATCTTGAGGGTCTGAACACTGAAGCTTTCTTT
CATSRDLEGLNTEAFF
>.|TRBV28|few|TRBJ2-2
TGTGCCAGCAGTTTTCTTAACACCGGGGAGCTGTTTTTT
CASSFLNTGELFF
>.|TRBV5-5|.|TRBJ1-2
TGTGCCAGCAGCTTAGAGATTCGGGGCCTAAACTATGGCTACACCTTC
CASSLEIRGLNYGYTF
>.|TRBV6-2/TRBV6-3|.|TRBJ2-7
TGTGCCAGCAGTTACCTCCCCCCGGACGTCGGCAGGCAGTACTTC
CASSYLPPDVGRQYF
>.|TRBV28|once|TRBJ2-7
TGTGCCAGCAGCCCCCCGGTCGTCTATCCCTACGAGCAGTACTTC
CASSPPVVYPYEQYF
>.|TRBV6-5|once|TRBJ1-2
TGTGCCAGCAGTTATAGGCTCTTAGCTAACTATGGCTACACCTTC
CASSYRLLANYGYTF
>.|TRBV10-3|.|TRBJ2-7
TGTGCCACTCGGACAGAATCCTACGAGCAGTACTTC
CATRTESYEQYF
>TRBD2|TRBV11-1|.|TRBJ2-7
TGTGCCAGCAGCCCGTCAGCGGGAGGGCCTTCCTACGAGCAGTACTTC
CASSPSAGGPSYEQYF
>.|TRBV6-2/TRBV6-3|.|TRBJ2-2
TGTGCCAGCAGTTACTGGCCAGGGAGGACCGGGGAGCTGTTTTTT
CASSYWPGRTGELFF
>.|TRBV7-2|.|TRBJ1-1
TGTGCCAGCACGCGTCAGGGGTCGAACACTGAAGCTTTCTTT
CASTRQGSNTEAFF
>TRBD1|TRBV19|.|TRBJ1-5
TGTGCCAGTAGTACCGGGACAGGCCTTTATCAGCCCCAGCATTTT
CASSTGTGLYQPQHF
>.|TRBV30|.|TRBJ1-5
TGTGCCTGGAGCGTACAGTCAGACCAGCCCCAGCATTTT
CAWSVQSDQPQHF
>.|TRBV15|.|TRBJ1-5
TGTGCCACCAGCAGAGATGGAGAGTCAAAGCATTTT
CATSRDGESKHF
>TRBD2|TRBV5-1|.|TRBJ2-7
TGCGCCAGCAGCAGATTTAGCGGGAGCCTGTTGGACGAGCAGTACTTC
CASSRFSGSLLDEQYF
>.|TRBV5-6|.|TRBJ2-5
TGTGCCAGCAGCCCACGCCCCGGAGAGACCCAGTACTTC
CASSPRPGETQYF
>TRBD1|TRBV7-9|.|TRBJ1-5
TGTGCCAGCAGCTTAGGGGGACAGGGGAATCAGCCCCAGCATTTT
CASSLGGQGNQPQHF
>.|TRBV19|.|TRBJ1-1
TGTGCCAGTAGTTTGATGGGACTCCCCCGAAAGGACACTGAAGCTTTCTTT
CASSLMGLPRKDTEAFF
>TRBD2|TRBV7-3|once|TRBJ2-3
TGTGCCAGCAGCCCTAGGGCTAGCGGGAGGAGGGATACGCAGTATTTT
CASSPRASGRRDTQYF
>TRBD2|TRBV6-6|.|TRBJ2-7
TGTGCCAGCTCGGATTTCACTAGCGGGAGTTACGAGCAGTACTTC
CASSDFTSGSYEQYF
>.|TRBV12-3/TRBV12-4|.|TRBJ1-2
TGTGCCAGCAGTTCCAGGGGCTCTGGCTACACCTTC
CASSSRGSGYTF
>.|TRBV2|.|TRBJ1-2
TGTGCCAGCAGTGAAGCCCTAATGAGTGGGGGGGTTGGTGGCTACACCTTC
CASSEALMSGGVGGYTF